Following are 18 T cell receptor beta chains from one sample sequenced in a study of cytomegalovirus exposure and HLA in healthy donors. PCR used 60 Vbeta primers and 13 Jbeta primers. Sequencing used immunoSEQ multiplex PCR; TCRdb keeps in-frame clones, though not all of them. Its table lists 100,000 to 150,000 clones. Source material: PBMCs. These receptors were collected from a man aged 30 to 45 in good health and CMV-seronegative.

V gene TRBV6-6 combines with J gene TRBJ2-7; 9 bases are shared with TRBD1. The CDR3 has 14 residues. Losses at the gene ends were 3 bases for V and 2 bases for J; bases not matched to a gene: 2. Germline CDR1 is MNHNY and CDR2 is SVGAGI (reference sequence). CDR3 DNA sequence: TGTGCCAGCAGTTATGACAGGGGGACCTACGAGCAGTACTTC. Translation: CASSYDRGTYEQYF.

The chain couples TRBV4-1 to TRBJ2-7, with D uncertain. The CDR3 consists of 15 residues. Trimming removed 2 bases at V and 0 bases at J, with 11 bases between. The germline V gene has CDR1 MGHRA and CDR2 YSYEKL. In DNA form, the CDR3 reads TGCGCCAGCAGCCAATATCAGGATACCTCCTACGAGCAGTACTTC. Protein product: CASSQYQDTSYEQYF.

The chain recombines TRBV5-4 with TRBJ1-2; 8 nucleotides align to TRBD1. With 3 bases clipped from V and 7 bases from J, the junction kept 5 bases outside the gene matches. The germline gives CDR1 SGHNT, CDR2 YYREEE (reference sequence). The CDR3 length is 13 residues. The CDR3 DNA sequence: TGTGCCAGCAGCTCAGGGGGCGCGGTTGGCTACACCTTC. Its translation is CASSSGGAVGYTF.

This chain joins TRBV5-4 and TRBJ2-1, with D unresolved. This CDR3 contains 15 residues. The V end was cut by 6 bases, the J end by 0 bases, with 13 bases between. Germline CDR1 and CDR2: SGHNT and YYREEE (reference sequence). The CDR3 sequence: CASNEHSVSYNEQFF. The CDR3 DNA reads as TGTGCCAGCAATGAACATTCCGTCTCCTACAATGAGCAGTTCTTC. Supplemented by reference TRBV5-4 and TRBJ2-1, the full variable domain reads ETGVTQSPTHLIKTRGQQVTLRCSSQSGHNTVSWYQQALGQGPQFIFQYYREEENGRGNFPPRFSGLQFPNYSSELNVNALELDDSALYLCASNEHSVSYNEQFFGPGTRLTVL.

This chain uses TRBV5-6 with TRBJ2-1; TRBD2 aligns across 10 bases. Trimming took 4 bases from V and 4 from J; bases not matched to a gene: 8. Germline loops: CDR1 SGHDT, CDR2 YYEEEE. The CDR3 contains 16 residues. CDR3 region: CASSVPRTSGYNEQFF. As DNA, the CDR3 is TGTGCCAGCAGCGTCCCGAGGACTAGCGGATACAATGAGCAGTTCTTC.

This chain connects TRBV5-1 to TRBJ2-7, with unresolved D. Germline V gives CDR1 SGHRS, CDR2 YFSETQ. Trimming removed 4 bases at V and 4 bases at J, with 12 bases between. The CDR3 loop spans 13 amino acids. As DNA, the CDR3 is TGCGCCAGCAGCCCTTCGTTCTCGTACGAGCAGTACTTC. Its protein is CASSPSFSYEQYF.

The rearrangement uses TRBV28 and TRBJ2-7; TRBD1 agrees at 10 bases. Unmatched junction bases numbered 10, after V lost 7 bases and J lost 4 bases. The CDR3 consists of 15 residues. Germline CDR1 reads MDHEN; CDR2 reads SYDVKM. Here the CDR3 DNA reads TGTGCCAGCACACCTTCGGGACAGGGGATTTACGAGCAGTACTTC. It codes for CASTPSGQGIYEQYF.

The chain links TRBV27 to TRBJ2-7, with 7 positions matching TRBD1. Per the germline V gene, CDR1 is MNHEY and CDR2 is SMNVEV (reference sequence). The CDR3 extends over 18 amino acids. J lost 6 bases, V lost 5 bases, and 22 bases had no gene match. The CDR3 nucleotides are TGTGCCAGCAGTCCGTACTCGTTCACCCGGGACAGCGTCCGCGAGCAGTACTTC. Translating gives CASSPYSFTRDSVREQYF.

The chain links TRBV29-1 to TRBJ1-1; perhaps TRBD1 as D (6 bases). Looked up from germline, CDR1 is SQVTM and CDR2 is ANQGSEA. The CDR3 spans 14 residues. V lost 4 bases to trimming and J lost 4 bases, with 16 bases between them. The CDR3 sequence: CSVAYGEGGTEAFF. Here the CDR3 DNA reads TGCAGCGTTGCGTACGGGGAAGGGGGCACTGAAGCTTTCTTT.

This sequence joins TRBV15 and TRBJ2-7, with a weak D call TRBD2 (6 bases). V was pared by 0 bases and J by 2 bases, with 20 bases between. Germline V gene lookup returns CDR1 LNHNV and CDR2 YYDKDF (reference sequence). This CDR3 comprises 18 residues. CDR3 amino acids: CATSRDKRAGRETYEQYF. CDR3 nucleotides: TGTGCCACCAGCAGAGATAAAAGGGCGGGAAGGGAGACCTACGAGCAGTACTTC. Together with reference TRBV15 and TRBJ2-7, the CDR3 gives the full variable domain: DAMVIQNPRYQVTQFGKPVTLSCSQTLNHNVMYWYQQKSSQAPKLLFHYYDKDFNNEADTPDNFQSRRPNTSFCFLDIRSPGLGDTAMYLCATSRDKRAGRETYEQYFGPGTRLTVT.

This chain joins TRBV5-1 and TRBJ2-7; D gene ambiguous. In germline, CDR1 is SGHRS, CDR2 YFSETQ. V lost 5 bases and J lost 0, with 12 bases in between. This CDR3 region has 14 residues. DNA for the CDR3: TGCGCCAGCAGGGCTCAGACAAGCTCCTACGAGCAGTACTTC. Protein product: CASRAQTSSYEQYF.

The CDR3 bases are TGTGCCAGCAGTATTCCACAGGGGGCGCTTGGCTACACCTTC. Translated: CASSIPQGALGYTF. The J gene is TRBJ1-2, the V gene TRBV2; 9 nucleotides match TRBD1. V lost 5 bases, J lost 7 bases, and 8 bases stayed unmatched. This CDR3 spans 14 amino acids. Germline CDR1 reads SNHLY; CDR2 reads FYNNEI.

The chain carries TRBV2 and TRBJ2-7, with 12 bases lining up with TRBD1. The CDR3 has 15 residues. With 8 bases clipped from V and 5 bases from J, the junction kept 10 bases outside the gene matches. The germline gives CDR1 SNHLY, CDR2 FYNNEI. The CDR3 region has the DNA TGTGCCAGCCCGCCCCTGGGACAGGGGGCCCACGAGCAGTACTTC. Translating it yields CASPPLGQGAHEQYF.

The chain recombines TRBV7-9 with TRBJ2-3; D is possibly TRBD2 (6 bases). The CDR3 loop spans 15 amino acids. CDR1 is SEHNR, CDR2 FQNEAQ, per germline (reference sequence). V lost 2 bases, J lost 4 bases, and 13 bases lay in between. The CDR3 reads CASSLRSGEADTQYF. Here the CDR3 DNA reads TGTGCCAGCAGCTTAAGGAGTGGGGAGGCAGATACGCAGTATTTT. Using reference TRBV7-9 and TRBJ2-3 for the parts outside the CDR3, the full variable domain is DTGVSQNPRHKITKRGQNVTFRCDPISEHNRLYWYRQTLGQGPEFLTYFQNEAQLEKSRLLSDRFSAERPKGSFSTLEIQRTEQGDSAMYLCASSLRSGEADTQYFGPGTRLTVL.

CDR3 bases: TGTGCCAGCACCCAAAGCGAGGGAACTGAAGCTTTCTTT. Translated, it gives CASTQSEGTEAFF. V usage is TRBV2 and J usage is TRBJ1-1, with D unclear. This CDR3 region has 13 residues. Germline CDR1 reads SNHLY; CDR2 reads FYNNEI. V was cut by 7 bases and J by 5 bases, with 14 bases left in between.

The rearrangement joins TRBV4-3 to TRBJ1-4, with 9 bases that match TRBD1. The CDR3 covers 16 residues. Germline V gene data show CDR1 as LGHNA and CDR2 as YSLEER. The ends lost 1 base at V and 6 bases at J; junction bases unmatched: 6. CDR3 coding DNA: TGCGCCAGCAGCCAAGGGACCGGGACAGGGTATGAAAAACTGTTTTTT. This encodes CASSQGTGTGYEKLFF.

This chain uses TRBV5-4 with TRBJ2-3; TRBD2 matches 7 bases. The CDR3 extends over 16 amino acids. From germline, CDR1 is SGHNT and CDR2 YYREEE (reference sequence). V lost 4 bases, J lost 6 bases, and 14 bases stayed unmatched. The CDR3 region is CASSARRERAHDTQYF. DNA for the CDR3: TGTGCCAGCAGCGCGCGGCGGGAGCGGGCCCACGATACGCAGTATTTT.

The V call is TRBV7-2, the J call TRBJ2-5; 9 bases map to TRBD1. The closer fit of TRBJ2-7 to the DNA end suggests the J call may be wrong. This CDR3 comprises 14 residues. Germline V CDR1 and CDR2: SGHTA, FQGNSA. CDR3 DNA: TGTGCCAGCAGCGAGACAGGGGGCTCCTACGAGCAGTACTTC. This codes for CASSETGGSYEQYF.